This T cell receptor beta chain was recovered during a study of technical replicates of blood from a handful of donors. TCRdb keeps only in-frame clones here, not all; method: immunoSEQ multiplex PCR. Of about 49,000 clones listed, about 93% are singletons. Germline values: CDR1 LGHNA, CDR2 YSLEER. The V and J ends lost 3 bases and 3 bases, in that order; junction bases with no gene match: 3. The CDR3 spans 15 residues. This chain joins TRBV4-3 and TRBJ2-2; 8 bases agree with TRBD1. Sequencing input: PBMCs. This TCR came from a human donor in good health. Some clones in this sample may be carry-over from other donors' samples. CDR3: CASSQDRVHTGELFF. CDR3 DNA sequence: TGCGCCAGCAGCCAGGACAGGGTGCACACCGGGGAGCTGTTTTTT.